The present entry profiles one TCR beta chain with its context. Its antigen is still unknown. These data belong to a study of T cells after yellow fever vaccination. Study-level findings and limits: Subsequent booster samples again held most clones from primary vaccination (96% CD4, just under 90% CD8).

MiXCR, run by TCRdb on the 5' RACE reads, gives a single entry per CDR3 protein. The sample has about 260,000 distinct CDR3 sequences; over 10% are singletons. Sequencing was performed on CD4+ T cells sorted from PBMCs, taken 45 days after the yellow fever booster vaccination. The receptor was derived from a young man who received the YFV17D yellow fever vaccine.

This CDR3 reads CASSDRGTATEAFF. CDR3 sequence (DNA): TGTGCCAGCAGCGATAGGGGGACAGCCACTGAAGCTTTCTTT. The V and J genes are TRBV7-9 and TRBJ1-1; 7 bases agree with TRBD1. Losses at the gene ends were 5 bases for V and 4 bases for J; bases not matched to a gene: 7. Per germline, CDR1 SEHNR and CDR2 FQNEAQ (reference sequence). The CDR3 has 14 residues.